What follows are 30 T cell receptor beta chains derived from one specimen sequenced in a study of blood T cell repertoires in COVID-19. TCRdb's copy holds only in-frame clones and misses some; the assay was immunoSEQ multiplex PCR. The table includes around 260,000 clones, around 90% detected once. Sequencing input: peripheral blood. The receptor set was obtained from a middle-aged woman who had recovered from COVID-19.

J is TRBJ2-1 and V is TRBV28; 10 nucleotides align to TRBD1. The CDR3 sequence is 15 residues long. The germline V gene has CDR1 MDHEN and CDR2 SYDVKM. V trimming: 3 bases; J trimming: 6 bases; junction bases outside the gene matches: 5. The CDR3 sequence: CASSLGQGISNEQFF. The CDR3 region has the DNA TGTGCCAGCAGTTTGGGACAGGGGATTTCCAATGAGCAGTTCTTC. Full variable domain (outside the CDR3, taken from reference TRBV28 and TRBJ2-1): DVKVTQSSRYLVKRTGEKVFLECVQDMDHENMFWYRQDPGLGLRLIYFSYDVKMKEKGDIPEGYSVSREKKERFSLILESASTNQTSMYLCASSLGQGISNEQFFGPGTRLTVL.

The chain couples TRBV20-1 to TRBJ1-1, with D possibly TRBD1 on 5 matching bases. CDR3 size: 12 residues. Per the germline V gene, CDR1 is DFQATT and CDR2 is SNEGSKA (reference sequence). The V end lost 3 bases, the J end lost 4 bases, and 9 bases lay between the germline ends. The CDR3 sequence is CSASPRVTEAFF. For the CDR3, the DNA is TGCAGTGCTAGTCCCAGGGTCACTGAAGCTTTCTTT.

The rearrangement joins TRBV7-9 to TRBJ2-1, with 9 bases fitting TRBD2. J gave up 5 bases and V 2 bases, and 4 bases lay outside the gene matches. Germline-derived CDR1 and CDR2 are SEHNR and FQNEAQ (reference sequence). CDR3 size: 15 residues. The CDR3: CASSLRLAANNEQFF. The CDR3 region has the DNA TGTGCCAGCAGCTTAAGACTAGCGGCTAACAATGAGCAGTTCTTC. The full variable domain, its missing parts supplied by reference TRBV7-9 and TRBJ2-1, is DTGVSQNPRHKITKRGQNVTFRCDPISEHNRLYWYRQTLGQGPEFLTYFQNEAQLEKSRLLSDRFSAERPKGSFSTLEIQRTEQGDSAMYLCASSLRLAANNEQFFGPGTRLTVL.

The chain has TRBV5-5 and TRBJ2-1; 8 positions agree with TRBD2. Germline lookup yields CDR1 SGHKS and CDR2 YYEKEE (reference sequence). V lost 2 bases and J lost 3; bases outside the gene matches: 4. This CDR3 has 15 amino acids. CDR3 loop: CASSFSAGDYNEQFF. In DNA, the CDR3 is TGTGCCAGCAGCTTTTCAGCGGGAGACTACAATGAGCAGTTCTTC.

The genes are TRBV10-3 and TRBJ2-7; 10 bases match TRBD1. V lost 4 bases, J lost 6 bases, and 15 bases stayed unmatched. The CDR3 is made up of 17 amino acids. CDR1 is ENHRY and CDR2 is SYGVKD in the germline V gene. CDR3 amino acids: CAISGWDRGQVGGEQYF. The CDR3 DNA follows: TGTGCCATCAGTGGATGGGACAGGGGACAAGTAGGCGGCGAGCAGTACTTC.

The rearrangement links TRBV3-1 (or the pseudogene TRBV3-2) to TRBJ2-2; TRBD1 aligns across 9 bases. V lost 4 bases and J lost 6; bases outside the gene matches: 6. The CDR3 totals 15 residues. The germline V gene has CDR1 LGHDT and CDR2 YNNKEL (reference sequence). CDR3 bases: TGTGCCAGCAGCCCCGGGACAGGGCGTTCCGGGGAGCTGTTTTTT. This sequence encodes CASSPGTGRSGELFF.

DNA for the CDR3: TGTGCCTGGAGTGTGACAGGCCCTTTCTATGGCTACACCTTC. This gives the protein CAWSVTGPFYGYTF. This chain joins TRBV30 and TRBJ1-2, with D possibly matching TRBD1 (6 bases). Looked up from germline, CDR1 is GTSNPN and CDR2 is SVGIG (reference sequence). Trimming removed 0 bases at V and 4 bases at J, with 12 bases between. This CDR3 comprises 14 residues.

On this clone: The same CDR3 also results from other DNA sequences found in this sample. The chain is built from TRBV9 and TRBJ1-2; D might be TRBD1 (5 bases). CDR1 and CDR2 from the germline V gene are SGDLS and YYNGEE. The CDR3 covers 14 residues. The V gene lost 0 bases and the J gene lost 4 bases, with 10 bases spanning the gap. The CDR3 sequence is CASSVGQGAYGYTF. The CDR3 DNA reads as TGTGCCAGCAGCGTAGGGCAGGGTGCCTATGGCTACACCTTC.

V usage is TRBV7-3 and J usage is TRBJ2-3; D is undetermined. With 0 bases removed from V and 0 bases from J, the gap between germline ends came to 10 bases. Germline V gene sequence: CDR1 SGHTA, CDR2 FQGTGA. CDR3 length: 16 amino acids. CDR3 in amino acids: CASSLTPTSSTDTQYF. The CDR3 coding sequence is TGTGCCAGCAGCTTAACTCCGACTTCTAGCACAGATACGCAGTATTTT.

The chain uses TRBV5-1 and TRBJ2-7; a possible D gene is TRBD1 (6 bases). CDR1 is SGHRS and CDR2 is YFSETQ in the germline V gene. V was trimmed by 4 bases and J by 3 bases, leaving 11 bases between them. The CDR3 contains 13 residues. The CDR3: CASSTGQFYEQYF. Here the CDR3 DNA reads TGCGCCAGCAGCACCGGACAGTTCTACGAGCAGTACTTC. The whole variable domain, remainder taken from reference TRBV5-1 and TRBJ2-7, is KAGVTQTPRYLIKTRGQQVTLSCSPISGHRSVSWYQQTPGQGLQFLFEYFSETQRNKGNFPGRFSGRQFSNSRSEMNVSTLELGDSALYLCASSTGQFYEQYFGPGTRLTVT.

The chain combines TRBV28 with TRBJ2-7; possibly TRBD2 for D (6 bases). Germline V gives CDR1 MDHEN, CDR2 SYDVKM. The germline V and J ends were trimmed by 7 bases and 6 bases, with 16 bases remaining between them. CDR3 length: 13 amino acids. The CDR3: CASTLAPVSEQYF. CDR3 bases: TGTGCCAGCACCCTAGCGCCGGTCTCCGAGCAGTACTTC.

CDR3 amino acids: CASSLVGQGMGEQYF. The DNA for the CDR3 is TGCGCCAGCAGCTTGGTCGGACAGGGGATGGGGGAGCAGTACTTC. The chain carries TRBV5-1 and TRBJ2-7; 9 bases map to TRBD1. The ends lost 0 bases at V and 7 bases at J; junction bases unmatched: 8. There are 15 residues in the CDR3. The germline V gene has CDR1 SGHRS and CDR2 YFSETQ.

The V and J genes are TRBV10-2 and TRBJ2-5, with D tentatively TRBD2 (6 bases). V lost 4 bases, J lost 6 bases, and 12 bases lay in between. The CDR3 runs 13 residues. CDR1 is WSHSY and CDR2 is SAAADI in the germline V gene. The CDR3 DNA follows: TGCGCCAGCAGTGGGGGCGGGGTAAAGACCCAGTACTTC. As protein: CASSGGGVKTQYF.

This rearrangement joins TRBV7-2 to TRBJ2-7, with 8 bases fitting TRBD1. There are 15 residues in the CDR3. V was clipped by 5 bases and J by 3 bases; unmatched bases: 9. Per germline, CDR1 SGHTA and CDR2 FQGNSA. CDR3 region: CASSQASGGIYEQYF. In DNA, the CDR3 is TGTGCCAGCAGCCAAGCCTCAGGGGGCATCTACGAGCAGTACTTC.

V and J are TRBV10-3 and TRBJ2-7; D is uncertain. CDR3 size: 13 residues. Trimming pared 4 bases from V and 0 bases from J, leaving 7 bases between. From germline, CDR1 is ENHRY and CDR2 SYGVKD. CDR3: CAISGGRSYEQYF. The CDR3 nucleotides read TGTGCCATCAGTGGTGGCCGCTCCTACGAGCAGTACTTC.

V gene TRBV7-3 combines with J gene TRBJ2-6; possible D gene TRBD1, 6 bases. This CDR3 comprises 18 residues. V lost 1 base and J 2 bases, leaving 15 bases between the germline ends. Germline assignment: CDR1 SGHTA and CDR2 FQGTGA. The CDR3 DNA reads TGTGCCAGCAGCTTAAGGCCGGTGACAGGAACTGGGGCCAACGTCCTGACTTTC. Amino acids: CASSLRPVTGTGANVLTF.

Only a few counts were recorded for this clone. The chain couples TRBV3-1 (or the pseudogene TRBV3-2) to TRBJ1-2, with D possibly being TRBD1 (5 bases). Germline loops: CDR1 LGHDT, CDR2 YNNKEL (reference sequence). V dropped 4 bases and J dropped 3 bases, with 12 bases sitting between them. The CDR3 extends over 14 amino acids. The CDR3 bases are TGTGCCAGCAGCCGTAGTACAGGTGACTATGGCTACACCTTC. This codes for CASSRSTGDYGYTF.

The chain couples TRBV24-1 to TRBJ2-7; D unclear. Trimming took off 0 bases at V and 2 bases at J, with 10 bases between the two ends. This CDR3 is built from 15 residues. The germline V gene has CDR1 KGHDR and CDR2 SFDVKD. This CDR3 is CATSDLAAETYEQYF. In DNA form, the CDR3 reads TGTGCCACCAGTGATTTGGCGGCCGAAACCTACGAGCAGTACTTC.

The chain recombines TRBV29-1 with TRBJ2-1; D gene ambiguous. CDR1 is SQVTM, CDR2 ANQGSEA, per germline. The CDR3 spans 13 residues. V dropped 6 bases and J dropped 4 bases, with 13 bases sitting between them. CDR3 bases: TGCAGCGTCGGTCCCCGGTTGTACAATGAGCAGTTCTTC. Translated, it gives CSVGPRLYNEQFF.

The gene calls are TRBV30 and TRBJ2-7; tentative D call: TRBD2 (6 bases). The CDR3 is made up of 14 amino acids. V lost 5 bases and J lost 3, with 17 bases in between. Per the germline V gene, CDR1 is GTSNPN and CDR2 is SVGIG (reference sequence). CDR3 in amino acids: CAWSEGPRVYEQYF. The CDR3 DNA sequence: TGTGCCTGGTCGGAGGGGCCCCGGGTCTACGAGCAGTACTTC.

V gene TRBV18 combines with J gene TRBJ2-5, with a possible D match to TRBD2 (5 bases). Germline CDR1 and CDR2: KGHSH and LQKENI. The CDR3 length is 15 residues. V was trimmed by 0 bases and J by 4 bases, leaving 12 bases between them. CDR3: CASSPPVIRGETQYF. The CDR3 bases are TGTGCCAGCTCACCACCGGTTATACGGGGAGAGACCCAGTACTTC. The full variable domain, its missing parts supplied by reference TRBV18 and TRBJ2-5, is NAGVMQNPRHLVRRRGQEARLRCSPMKGHSHVYWYRQLPEEGLKFMVYLQKENIIDESGMPKERFSAEFPKEGPSILRIQQVVRGDSAAYFCASSPPVIRGETQYFGPGTRLLVL.

J is TRBJ2-4 and V is TRBV4-1; 8 bases line up with TRBD1. Germline CDR1 reads MGHRA; CDR2 reads YSYEKL. With 0 bases clipped from V and 0 bases from J, the junction kept 7 bases outside the gene matches. CDR3 length: 18 amino acids. DNA for the CDR3: TGCGCCAGCAGCCAAGAAGGGTGGCAGGGGGCAGCCAAAAACATTCAGTACTTC. This gives the protein CASSQEGWQGAAKNIQYF.

The V and J genes are TRBV6-5 and TRBJ2-7; maybe TRBD2 (6 bases). Trimming took 6 bases from V and 7 from J, leaving 16 bases between them. From germline, CDR1 is MNHEY and CDR2 SVGAGI. This CDR3 spans 13 amino acids. The CDR3 is CASRTRALEEQYF. The DNA for the CDR3 is TGTGCCAGCAGGACTAGGGCTCTGGAGGAGCAGTACTTC.

This rearrangement joins TRBV9 to TRBJ2-3, with 7 positions matching TRBD2. This CDR3 contains 22 residues. The germline V gene encodes CDR1 SGDLS and CDR2 YYNGEE. J was trimmed by 0 bases and V by 0 bases; bases with no gene match: 22. As DNA, the CDR3 is TGTGCCAGCAGCGTAGACGGAGGCGGACTAAGAATAGGACTAGGTAGCACAGATACGCAGTATTTT. This translates into CASSVDGGGLRIGLGSTDTQYF.

The chain is built from TRBV7-2 and TRBJ1-5; D unclear. Germline CDR1 reads SGHTA; CDR2 reads FQGNSA. The CDR3 runs to 15 residues. Deletions cut 1 base from V and 10 bases from J, with 17 bases between. CDR3 nucleotide sequence: TGTGCCAGCAGCTTAGAGGAGGCACACGGTCTACCCCAGCATTTT. This sequence encodes CASSLEEAHGLPQHF.

The rearrangement uses TRBV3-1 (or the pseudogene TRBV3-2) and TRBJ1-3; weak D call: TRBD1 (6 bases). This CDR3 is 16 amino acids long. V lost 1 base to trimming and J lost 7 bases, with 17 bases between them. Germline values: CDR1 LGHDT, CDR2 YNNKEL (reference sequence). CDR3 protein: CASSQVSGANGNTIYF. The CDR3 DNA reads as TGTGCCAGCAGCCAAGTCTCAGGGGCGAATGGGAACACCATATATTTT.

This chain connects TRBV29-1 to TRBJ2-3; 13 bases are shared with TRBD2. CDR3 length: 17 residues. The V and J ends lost 6 bases and 2 bases, in that order; junction bases with no gene match: 11. Germline V gives CDR1 SQVTM, CDR2 ANQGSEA. CDR3 bases: TGCAGCGTCCGACTAGCGGGAGGCCCTTCGGACACAGATACGCAGTATTTT. Its protein is CSVRLAGGPSDTDTQYF.

This clone was picked up one time. The gene calls are TRBV7-6 and TRBJ2-1; 10 bases fit TRBD2. Looked up from germline, CDR1 is SGHVS and CDR2 is FNYEAQ. This CDR3 has 16 amino acids. The ends lost 5 bases at V and 7 bases at J; junction bases unmatched: 11. The CDR3 bases are TGTGCCAGCAGCCAACTACTAGCGGGAAGGGGGAATGAGCAGTTCTTC. Translating it yields CASSQLLAGRGNEQFF.

The CDR3 sequence is CASPQDRVAENTEAFF. The CDR3 DNA follows: TGCGCCAGCCCCCAGGACAGGGTAGCCGAGAACACTGAAGCTTTCTTT. This chain joins TRBV5-1 and TRBJ1-1, with 8 bases that match TRBD1. Germline CDR1 is SGHRS and CDR2 is YFSETQ. This CDR3 has 16 amino acids. V was clipped by 7 bases and J by 1 base; unmatched bases: 12.

V and J are TRBV19 and TRBJ2-7, with TRBD1 identical over 9 bases. Germline V gives CDR1 LNHDA, CDR2 SQIVND (reference sequence). V shed 5 bases and J 2 bases; nucleotides not matched to a gene: 4. This CDR3 comprises 14 residues. The CDR3 DNA follows: TGTGCCAGTAGTGGGACAGGGTCCCCCTACGAGCAGTACTTC. Its translation: CASSGTGSPYEQYF.